This T cell receptor (beta chain) emerged from a study of cytomegalovirus exposure and HLA in healthy donors (dated by TCRdb to about 2017). At the level of the whole study: According to an earlier analysis of 450 to 650 of the donors, about 179 million T cells yielded 120 million or so unique TCR beta sequences and around 300 Gb of sequence data. An early release that covered about 640 HLA-typed donors contained around 300 gigabases of sequencing data and 85 million to 100 million unique TCR sequences. The genetic ancestry cluster associated with self-reported Caucasian donors included 81% of the 398 genotyped donors. The aim of the study was to test whether cataloging public T cell receptors could identify signatures of past pathogen exposure. The T cell repertoires of roughly 660 subjects were profiled by immunosequencing and related to cytomegalovirus serostatus. In addition to the first cohort of 500 to 850 subjects, a separate validation cohort of 130 or so different subjects was used. High-throughput TCR immunosequencing, statistical association of individual TCRs with disease status, and machine learning were combined to predict cytomegalovirus infection status. To study patterns of TCR occurrence, a later analysis re-analyzed previously published TCR beta repertoires from several hundred donors and added high-resolution HLA genotyping. Rather than using new phenotypic data, the later analysis identified candidate immune exposures from TCR beta sequences and from how often those sequences occurred across donors. An earlier analysis of 500 to 750 of the donors applied high-throughput TCR beta sequencing to assess whether each TCR beta V gene segment acted as functional or pseudogenic. Donor age, sex, ethnicity and CMV serostatus were compiled together with the repertoire data. In a later genetic analysis, genome-wide SNP genotypes for about 65% of the 666 donors were used, and that subset was treated as a discovery cohort. All discovery cohort repertoires had been generated using a single sequencing platform. Class I and class II HLA loci were covered by the typing at four-digit resolution. The number of donors typed differed by locus, with roughly 629-640 for A, B, C, DRB1 and DQB1, over 500 for DQA1, 606 for DPA1, and approximately 470 for DPB1. Roughly 5 DR-DQ haplotypes were handled as single units for association and clustering because linkage in the cohort was strong. On average, roughly 240,000 unique TCR beta nucleotide sequences were sequenced per donor among 350 to 400 genotyped donors of the cohort, with 15% to 20% of those sequences being non-productive. Broader findings and caveats from the paper: Assigning TCR associations to individual alleles was difficult when HLA alleles, especially DR and DQ, strongly co-occurred. The earlier analysis of approximately 590 of the donors excluded roughly 17 rarely observed V segments, including chromosome 9 orphons, because counts were too low. The authors suggested that the approach could potentially be generalized to other disease states and immunological phenotypes. A further reported finding was that TCR beta sequences accurately predicted the HLA-A and HLA-B alleles for most subjects in the first cohort. Some IMGT-functional V segments, including TRBV6-2 and TRBV6-3, could not be distinguished by the 87-base-pair reads and were therefore excluded. In a later analysis, 16,951 TCR beta sequences were associated with specific HLA alleles at a false discovery rate of 0.05. In vitro tests confirmed that a few of the cytomegalovirus-associated TCR beta chains recognize cytomegalovirus antigens. The study gave a list of around 170 TCR beta chains associated with cytomegalovirus. Several of the top co-occurrence clusters appeared to be linked to parvovirus B19, influenza, CMV and Epstein-Barr virus, according to a later analysis. A group of highly shared sequence variants was considered likely to be a technical artifact of the sequencing pipeline. Correlated functional status among segregating V segments might be attributable to linkage disequilibrium, but an unknown experimental factor could not be ruled out. A later genetic analysis associated a missense DCLRE1C variant with V-gene and J-gene trimming of TCR beta chains, and an independent cohort replicated the association. Sequencing depth was assumed to be roughly uniform across donors in the presence/absence analyses, though that assumption may not hold. In a later analysis, TCR association rates were found to vary across HLA loci, with the most associated TCRs seen for DRB1 alleles and the fewest for HLA-C alleles. In a later analysis, HLA-associated TCR beta chains showed more clonal expansion and lower generation probabilities than non-associated chains that were equally common. CMV serostatus was the only immune exposure information available for the cohort. In an earlier analysis of 587 of the donors, most TCR beta V segments appeared in productive rearrangements about 87% or about 30% of the time, broadly matching IMGT annotations. While some public TCRs were present in many individuals, most TCR sequences turned up only very rarely across donors. In a later genetic analysis, fewer N-insertions in productive TCRs were reported among donors in an Asian-associated ancestry cluster than the roughly 700-donor mean. Because HLA typing was unavailable for some donors at each locus, only the typed subset was used in association tests. In both the original and validation cohorts, the classifier was reported to diagnose cytomegalovirus status with high specificity and sensitivity. A later analysis found that most CMV-associated TCR beta chains appeared HLA-restricted, with HLA associations seemingly driven largely by CMV exposure. This cohort had only TCR beta chains sequenced, and the lack of alpha or paired-chain data limited which features could be detected.

Library method: the immunoSEQ multiplex PCR assay. For the multiplex PCR, a mixture combining 60 forward primers for TCR Vbeta segments and 13 reverse primers for TCR Jbeta segments was used. The CDR3 region of rearranged TCR beta genes was amplified from genomic DNA by a multiplex PCR assay. The Illumina HiSeq System was used to sequence the amplified TCR beta libraries as 87-base-pair reads. The published analysis was carried out like this. A later analysis counted about 80 million unique TCR beta chains across the 700 or so repertoires, and around 9.9 million of these chains were shared by at least two donors. To remove PCR and sequencing errors, raw reads were error-corrected and collapsed into unique sequences using a nearest-neighbor algorithm that merged closely related sequences. To assign V, D and J gene segments, CDR3 sequences were aligned to IMGT reference sequences. For a sequence to be retained, at least a six-nucleotide match to both a V gene segment and a J gene segment was required. A rearrangement was called productive if the CDR3 had no stop codons and remained in frame with V and J, and every other rearrangement was called non-productive. CDR3 was defined according to IMGT convention as the region running from the second conserved V-encoded cysteine to the conserved J-encoded phenylalanine. The earlier analysis of some 580 of the donors excluded any sequence lacking an unambiguous match to a single V gene segment. An earlier analysis of fewer than 750 of the donors called V segments functional above 56.7% productive rearrangements and segregating when the between-donor standard deviation exceeded 5%. To diagnose cytomegalovirus status from the catalog of TCR beta chain sequences, a statistical classification framework was built. V and J gene assignment, in a later analysis, came from comparing TCR nucleotide sequences with IMGT/GENE-DB human TR gene sequences. Using the TCRdist pipeline, a later analysis assigned CDR3 sequences along with most-parsimonious VDJ recombination scenarios. In a later analysis, each TCR beta chain was defined by its CDR3 amino acid sequence together with its V-gene family, and reads without a unique V-gene family were excluded. As a way to deal with suspected cross-contamination and a sequencing artifact, a later analysis dropped 450 to 700 nucleotide sequences that were highly shared and had low generation probability. For each public chain, a later analysis derived a clonal expansion index from normalized ranks of inferred template counts within each repertoire. In a later analysis, generation probabilities were computed using a VDJ recombination model fitted to out-of-frame rearrangements, and the results were checked against IGoR. Hypergeometric tests were used in a later analysis to score TCR-TCR, TCR-HLA and TCR-CMV co-occurrence, with a repertoire-size bias correction applied to the TCR pairs. False discovery rates were estimated in a later analysis by permuting HLA or CMV assignments 20 times. In a later analysis, co-occurring TCRs were grouped using DBSCAN, with TCRdist sequence similarity added in when clustering inside HLA-allele-positive subsets. For co-occurrence clustering, repertoires with fewer than 30,000 or more than 120,000 public chains were excluded, along with a handful of repertoires with anomalous nucleotide sharing. This immuneACCESS table, as held by TCRdb, lists in-frame sequences with V and J called but not all clones. Of the missing ones, under half trace to an unresolved V gene in checked studies; the others have no known cause. V and J calls and clone size are copied from that table; D and trimming were computed from the DNA. The sample table lists some 100,000 clones, 65% to 80% of them with a count of one. The ten most abundant clones make up around 1.9% of the sample.

The cohort was made up of several hundred healthy bone marrow donors. At the time of sampling, every cohort member was nominally healthy, though immune exposures that went unrecorded were likely present. The donor was CMV seronegative and was included in the group of hundreds of seronegative cohort members. A peripheral blood sample was provided by each donor, and peripheral blood mononuclear cells were used for TCR beta sequencing. The Qiagen DNeasy Blood Extraction Kit was used to extract genomic DNA from the blood cell samples. The CDR3 runs 12 residues from the cysteine to the phenylalanine. Only the CDR3 portion is preserved as DNA: 36 bases, with reading frame beginning at the first base. V sheds 6 bases and J sheds 6 bases, leaving 10 bases between their ends. For CDR1 and CDR2, the germline V gene (reference sequence) lists SGHAT and FQDESV. As to this clone: Its antigen is still unknown. No base quality values were provided; no much bigger clone lies one nucleotide off.

The receptor comes from a woman between 35 and 50 years old in good health and CMV-seronegative. The sequenced sample was PBMCs. Recombination connected TRBV11-1 to TRBJ2-3, and TRBD2 may be the D gene, going by 5 matching bases. The CDR3 sequence is CASRPEGDTQYF. The nucleotides read TGTGCCAGCAGGCCCGAGGGTGATACGCAGTATTTT.